The next 7 T cell receptor beta chains were all read from a single sample in a study of CD8 T cells in ankylosing spondylitis (dated by TCRdb to about 2017). The study at large found these results: A TCR beta motif made up of several highly homologous amino acid variants appeared to be characteristic of blood from ankylosing spondylitis patients.

No antigens are known for them. Library generation was performed with 5' RACE. The reads were generated on an Illumina HiSeq 2500. In-frame beta chains were kept once TCRdb had trimmed the public reads at Q25 with fastp and called clones with MiXCR. Entries that share a CDR3 protein sequence are merged under the most common genes and DNA. The sample table shows around 220,000 distinct CDR3 sequences, and 15% to 20% are seen once. The top ten hold more than 40% of the sample. Material for sequencing was blood, either unsorted or a sorted T cell fraction (not recorded which). These receptors were collected from a male donor with ankylosing spondylitis.

This clonotype was counted once. The V and J genes are TRBV21-1 and TRBJ2-2; TRBD1, as called in the table, went unchecked against the DNA. TRBV21-1 constitutes a pseudogene. The CDR3 consists of 16 residues. DNA for the CDR3: TGTGCCAGCAGCAACTTGGGAAGGGGTGAGCCCGGGGAGCTGTTTTTT. It encodes CASSNLGRGEPGELFF.

This clonotype was seen only a few times. The CDR3 nucleotides are TGCAGTGCTAGGCCCCCCCCTCTAGCGGTCGAAGAGACCCAGTACTTC. Residues: CSARPPPLAVEETQYF. The rearrangement uses TRBV20-1 and TRBJ2-5, with 7 bases lining up with TRBD2. With 3 bases clipped from V and 3 bases from J, the junction kept 13 bases outside the gene matches. Germline CDR1 DFQATT, CDR2 SNEGSKA (reference sequence). The length of the CDR3 is 16 residues.

The chain links TRBV19 to TRBJ1-5; 8 bases map to TRBD1. The CDR3 is 14 residues long. Germline CDR1 reads LNHDA; CDR2 reads SQIVND (reference sequence). After removal of 3 bases from V and 10 bases from J, the junction contained 8 bases not matched to a gene. CDR3 nucleotides: TGTGCCAGTAGTATGGGACAGGATTATGAACCCCAGCATTTT. Encoded protein: CASSMGQDYEPQHF. Full variable domain (outside the CDR3, taken from reference TRBV19 and TRBJ1-5): DGGITQSPKYLFRKEGQNVTLSCEQNLNHDAMYWYRQDPGQGLRLIYYSQIVNDFQKGDIAEGYSVSREKKESFPLTVTSAQKNPTAFYLCASSMGQDYEPQHFGDGTRLSIL.

The chain couples TRBV6-2 or TRBV6-3 to TRBJ2-1; 9 bases are shared with TRBD2. There are 15 residues in the CDR3. Germline CDR1 is MNHEY and CDR2 is SVGEGT. V dropped 9 bases and J dropped 7; count of bases not matched to a gene: 13. The CDR3 nucleotides are TGTGCCAGTTGGGGCATAGCGGGAGTAGGAAATGAGCAGTTCTTC. It codes for CASWGIAGVGNEQFF.

This clonotype was detected only a few times. The chain carries TRBV6-2 or TRBV6-3 and TRBJ1-5, with TRBD1 as a possible D gene (5 bases). Germline lookup yields CDR1 MNHEY and CDR2 SVGEGT. The CDR3 runs to 16 residues. V lost 6 bases and J lost 1, with 16 bases in between. The CDR3 DNA sequence: TGTGCCAGCAGGTCCCCGGGGGGTCTGAGCAATCAGCCCCAGCATTTT. Translated, it gives CASRSPGGLSNQPQHF.

The rearrangement joins TRBV6-5 to TRBJ2-3; D may match TRBD1 or TRBD2 (5 bases each). The length of the CDR3 is 16 residues. Trimming took 2 bases from V and 4 from J, leaving 16 bases between them. Germline V gene data show CDR1 as MNHEY and CDR2 as SVGAGI. The CDR3 DNA is TGTGCCAGCAGTTACGGGACCGCAAGCCCCTCAGATACGCAGTATTTT. This gives the protein CASSYGTASPSDTQYF.

This clonotype has only a few counts. The V call is TRBV2, the J call TRBJ2-7; 7 positions agree with TRBD1. The CDR3 runs 13 residues. Trimming removed 7 bases from V and 4 bases from J; junction bases left unmatched: 7. Germline V gene lookup returns CDR1 SNHLY and CDR2 FYNNEI. The CDR3 bases are TGTGCCAGCACTGAGGGGGCGCGGTACGAGCAGTACTTC. Its translation is CASTEGARYEQYF.